The 14 T cell receptor beta chains listed next were all sequenced from one sample in a study of CD8+ T cells in alopecia areata. As the sequencing template, cDNA was produced by extracting RNA and reverse transcribing it. Sequencing used immunoSEQ multiplex PCR; TCRdb keeps in-frame clones, though not all of them. The sample holds approximately 150,000 clones, roughly 66% seen once. The source material was CD8+ T cells sorted from blood, sampled at week 0. Source of these receptors: a human donor with alopecia areata.

The chain combines TRBV5-6 with TRBJ2-1; 12 bases are shared with TRBD2. V shed 1 base and J 10 bases; nucleotides not matched to a gene: 0. CDR1 SGHDT and CDR2 YYEEEE come from the germline V gene. The CDR3 is 13 amino acids. For the CDR3, the DNA is TGTGCCAGCAGCTTGACTAGCGGGGGGGAGCAGTTCTTC. This encodes CASSLTSGGEQFF.

V usage is TRBV2 and J usage is TRBJ1-6; D is perhaps TRBD1 (5 bases). CDR1 and CDR2 from the germline V gene are SNHLY and FYNNEI. The V end was cut by 11 bases, the J end by 7 bases, with 9 bases between. The CDR3 sequence is 11 residues long. CDR3 sequence reads: CASRGNSPLHF. Written as DNA, the CDR3 is TGTGCCTCGCGGGGGAATTCACCCCTCCACTTT.

The gene calls are TRBV5-6 and TRBJ1-1; 8 bases align to TRBD1. This CDR3 is built from 16 residues. Germline V gene sequence: CDR1 SGHDT, CDR2 YYEEEE. With 6 bases clipped from V and 7 bases from J, the junction kept 17 bases outside the gene matches. CDR3 protein: CASNREEDRVKGEAFF. CDR3 DNA sequence: TGTGCCAGCAACCGAGAAGAGGACAGGGTCAAGGGTGAAGCTTTCTTT.

This clone has a handful of counts. This chain links TRBV5-6 with TRBJ1-5, with a tentative D call TRBD1 (6 bases). This CDR3 is 16 amino acids long. Germline V lookup: CDR1 SGHDT, CDR2 YYEEEE. V lost 4 bases to trimming and J lost 0 bases, with 14 bases between them. CDR3 sequence (DNA): TGTGCCAGCAGCCTAACGGACAGAAATAGCAATCAGCCCCAGCATTTT. It codes for CASSLTDRNSNQPQHF.

The rearrangement uses TRBV27 and TRBJ1-2; possibly TRBD1 for D (5 bases). The CDR3 has 15 residues. Germline CDR1 reads MNHEY; CDR2 reads SMNVEV (reference sequence). Trimming removed 3 bases from V and 4 bases from J, with 15 bases in between. The CDR3 bases are TGTGCCAGCAGTTTTAAGAAAGGGGTGGTCTATGGCTACACCTTC. It encodes CASSFKKGVVYGYTF.

In its sample, this clone was seen a few times. The V call is TRBV2, the J call TRBJ2-4; 9 nucleotides agree with TRBD1. The CDR3 is 14 amino acids. After removal of 6 bases from V and 5 bases from J, the junction contained 5 bases not matched to a gene. Germline lookup yields CDR1 SNHLY and CDR2 FYNNEI. CDR3 loop: CASRKQGAQNIQYF. The DNA for the CDR3 is TGTGCCAGCAGGAAACAGGGGGCACAAAACATTCAGTACTTC.

This clone was detected a few times. The V call is TRBV5-4, the J call TRBJ1-2; 9 nucleotides agree with TRBD1. The CDR3 has 14 amino acids. From germline, CDR1 is SGHNT and CDR2 YYREEE (reference sequence). With 3 bases clipped from V and 7 bases from J, the junction kept 7 bases outside the gene matches. The CDR3 DNA follows: TGTGCCAGCAGCTGGGGACAGGGAGGTGGTGGCTACACCTTC. This encodes CASSWGQGGGGYTF. Combining the CDR3 with reference TRBV5-4 and TRBJ1-2 gives the whole variable domain ETGVTQSPTHLIKTRGQQVTLRCSSQSGHNTVSWYQQALGQGPQFIFQYYREEENGRGNFPPRFSGLQFPNYSSELNVNALELDDSALYLCASSWGQGGGGYTFGSGTRLTVV.

V and J are TRBV4-1 and TRBJ2-4; D not certain. The CDR3 runs 18 residues. Trimming took off 4 bases at V and 4 bases at J, with 23 bases between the two ends. CDR1 is MGHRA, CDR2 YSYEKL, per germline. The DNA for the CDR3 is TGCGCCAGCAGCCCGCAACTTTCGTGGAATCCTGCAAAAAACATTCAGTACTTC. Its translation: CASSPQLSWNPAKNIQYF.

The chain joins TRBV6-7 to TRBJ1-5; tentatively, D is TRBD1 (5 bases). TRBV6-7 is marked as an open reading frame, function uncertain. This CDR3 comprises 15 residues. V was pared by 11 bases and J by 0 bases, with 17 bases between. The CDR3 loop is CAGGPVGVSNQPQHF. In DNA form, the CDR3 reads TGTGCCGGTGGCCCTGTAGGGGTTAGCAATCAGCCCCAGCATTTT.

The rearrangement links TRBV29-1 to TRBJ1-2; D remains unclear. Between the trimmed V and J ends, which lost 0 bases and 2 bases, there was a span of 13 bases. The CDR3 covers 15 residues. Germline CDR1 is SQVTM and CDR2 is ANQGSEA. In DNA, the CDR3 is TGCAGCGTTGAAGATCTGGAGGTAGTAAACTATGGCTACACCTTC. It translates to CSVEDLEVVNYGYTF.

The V and J genes are TRBV29-1 and TRBJ1-4; no firm D call. The CDR3 runs to 10 residues. V was trimmed by 4 bases and J by 7 bases, leaving 4 bases between them. Germline CDR1 and CDR2: SQVTM and ANQGSEA. The CDR3 bases are TGCAGCGTTGTTGGTGAAAAACTGTTTTTT. This codes for CSVVGEKLFF.

J is TRBJ2-7 and V is TRBV6-5, with D maybe TRBD1 (6 bases). The CDR3 runs to 14 residues. The ends were cut back, 6 bases at V and 0 bases at J, with 12 bases in the middle. CDR1 and CDR2 from the germline V gene are MNHEY and SVGAGI. The CDR3 spells CASRSQGSSYEQYF. The CDR3 region has the DNA TGTGCCAGCAGATCGCAGGGGAGCTCCTACGAGCAGTACTTC.

This chain connects TRBV10-3 to TRBJ1-6, with a tentative D call TRBD1 (6 bases). Germline-derived CDR1 and CDR2 are ENHRY and SYGVKD. V lost 0 bases to trimming and J lost 8 bases, with 14 bases between them. The CDR3 has 16 amino acids. In DNA form, the CDR3 reads TGTGCCATCAGTGAGTCAGGACAGCAAGGGGATTCACCCCTCCACTTT. This codes for CAISESGQQGDSPLHF.

This clone has only a few counts. The rearrangement joins TRBV30 to TRBJ2-5; TRBD2 matches 11 bases. Germline CDR1 is GTSNPN and CDR2 is SVGIG (reference sequence). The CDR3 is 14 amino acids. J lost 5 bases, V lost 4 bases, and 6 bases had no gene match. The CDR3 reads CAWTKGTSGETQYF. Written as DNA, the CDR3 is TGTGCCTGGACGAAAGGGACTAGCGGCGAGACCCAGTACTTC.